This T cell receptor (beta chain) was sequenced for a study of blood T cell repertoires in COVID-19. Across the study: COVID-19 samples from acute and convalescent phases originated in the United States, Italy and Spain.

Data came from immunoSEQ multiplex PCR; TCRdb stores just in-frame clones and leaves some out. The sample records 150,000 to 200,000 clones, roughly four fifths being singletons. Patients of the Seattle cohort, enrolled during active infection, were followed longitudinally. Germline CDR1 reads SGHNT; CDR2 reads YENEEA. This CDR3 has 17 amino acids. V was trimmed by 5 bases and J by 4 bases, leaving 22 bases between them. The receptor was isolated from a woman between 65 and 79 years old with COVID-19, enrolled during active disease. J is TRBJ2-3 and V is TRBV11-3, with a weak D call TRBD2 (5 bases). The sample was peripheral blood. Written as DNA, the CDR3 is TGTGCCAGCAGCGGGGAGAAGGACGTTGAACATCCAGATACGCAGTATTTT. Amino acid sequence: CASSGEKDVEHPDTQYF.